Listed below are T cell receptor beta chains from one sample, sequenced in a study of blood T cell repertoires in COVID-19. Repertoires were generated with immunoSEQ multiplex PCR, while TCRdb's copy carries only in-frame clones and drops some. The sample includes around 76,000 clones, under 95% of them seen just once. Sequenced input: peripheral blood. The source is a human donor in a cohort sampled during active COVID-19. CDR3s include the opening cysteine and the closing phenylalanine or tryptophan.

TRBJ2-3 TRBV5-1 15 CASSLSLAGADTQYF
TRBJ1-4 TRBV6-1 17 CASSVVSGVVSNEKLFF
TRBJ1-6 TRBV5-1 14 CASSLEGVRSPLHF
TRBJ2-6 TRBV15 16 CATSRDLTPGANVLTF
TRBJ2-7 TRBV15 16 CATSRDQGQGFYEQYF
TRBJ2-5 TRBV21-1 14 CASSPGQGSETQYF
TRBJ2-5 TRBV5-1 13 CASSFGQKETQYF
TRBJ1-5 TRBV19 14 CASSTTGGNQPQHF
TRBJ2-1 TRBV7-7 19 CASSLLTQHPGQGRDEQFF
TRBJ1-5 TRBV5-8 16 CASSLIYRYSNQPQHF
TRBJ1-5 TRBV3-1/TRBV3-2 15 CASSPGKGSNQPQHF
TRBJ2-7 TRBV7-8 15 CASSLVGTGGHEQYF
TRBJ1-1 TRBV6-5 15 CASSPRTGANTEAFF
TRBJ2-7 TRBV5-6 14 CASSLQGVWNEQYF
TRBJ2-3 TRBV5-8 17 CASSLVLAGGPWDTQYF
TRBJ1-6 TRBV10-3 15 CAIRRQGENNSPLHF
TRBJ1-5 TRBV6-1 15 CASSDYRGGRQPQHF
TRBJ2-2 TRBV7-2 16 CASSLVAGLGTGELFF
TRBJ2-3 TRBV6-4 14 CASSDSEEGDTQYF
TRBJ1-4 TRBV5-8 17 CASSPRRGTGVFEKLFF
TRBJ2-5 TRBV14 12 CASSQSGETQYF
TRBJ2-5 TRBV4-2 14 CASSQGLEGETQYF
TRBJ2-7 TRBV9 14 CASSVGTGTYEQYF
TRBJ2-1 TRBV4-1 15 CASSLRDTYYNEQFF
TRBJ1-4 TRBV6-4 16 CASVRMNGQSNEKLFF
TRBJ1-2 TRBV3-1/TRBV3-2 14 CASSQGKGLRGYTF
TRBJ1-2 TRBV11-2 16 CASATGWGTANYGYTF
TRBJ1-1 TRBV6-5 13 CAIHDSFSTEAFF
TRBJ2-7 TRBV6-5 14 CASRYRGPSYEQYF